The text below deals with one TCR beta chain. Its cognate antigen is unknown. PCR was performed using 60 Vbeta and 13 Jbeta primers. Sequencing used immunoSEQ multiplex PCR; TCRdb keeps in-frame clones, though not all of them. The sample consists of 200,000 to 300,000 clones, roughly 81% of them appearing once. The CDR3 extends over 16 amino acids. Germline CDR1 SGHAT, CDR2 FQNNGV. V lost 3 bases to trimming and J lost 1 base; unmatched junction nucleotides: 6. This sample stems from a study of cytomegalovirus exposure and HLA in healthy donors. Study findings and constraints: Most of the TCR beta V segments (in an earlier analysis) were productive either about 87% or about 30% of the time.

The V gene is TRBV11-2, the J gene TRBJ2-3; 8 bases match TRBD2. The sample comprised PBMCs. The receptor was isolated from a girl aged 2 to 9 in good health and CMV-seronegative. Written as DNA, the CDR3 is TGTGCCAGCAGCTTGGGACTAGTGCACCGCACAGATACGCAGTATTTT. Protein sequence: CASSLGLVHRTDTQYF.